Listed here are 19 T cell receptor beta chains from one sample, sequenced in a study of siplizumab effects on memory and regulatory T cells. Libraries were prepared by immunoSEQ multiplex PCR; TCRdb keeps only in-frame clonotypes and omits some of them. Of about 100,000 clones in the sample, roughly 94% are singletons; the top ten hold 1% to 1.5%. The sample consisted of non-Treg CD4+ T cells sorted from blood. The source of these receptors is a human donor in good health.

V is TRBV7-3 and J is TRBJ2-1; maybe TRBD2 (6 bases). This CDR3 is built from 15 residues. Looked up from germline, CDR1 is SGHTA and CDR2 is FQGTGA. Trimming pared 5 bases from V and 10 bases from J, leaving 21 bases between. In DNA, the CDR3 is TGTGCCAGCAGCATCGGGGACTTTCCCCTCGGAGAGCAGTTCTTC. It encodes CASSIGDFPLGEQFF. Supplemented by reference TRBV7-3 and TRBJ2-1, the full variable domain reads GAGVSQTPSNKVTEKGKYVELRCDPISGHTALYWYRQSLGQGPEFLIYFQGTGAADDSGLPNDRFFAVRPEGSVSTLKIQRTERGDSAVYLCASSIGDFPLGEQFFGPGTRLTVL.

The genes are TRBV7-3 and TRBJ1-1; D is ambiguous. Trimming left V 5 bases short and J 3 bases short, with 16 bases between. The CDR3 is 15 residues long. The V gene's germline CDR1 is SGHTA and CDR2 FQGTGA. Here the CDR3 DNA reads TGTGCCAGCAGCAGAGATCCGGACTTGTACACTGAAGCTTTCTTT. Translation gives CASSRDPDLYTEAFF.

The V and J genes are TRBV5-5 and TRBJ2-7; D gene unclear. The V end was cut by 6 bases, the J end by 2 bases, with 15 bases between. In germline, CDR1 is SGHKS, CDR2 YYEKEE (reference sequence). CDR3 length: 14 amino acids. In DNA form, the CDR3 reads TGTGCCAGCATCCCAGGCCAAAACACCTACGAGCAGTACTTC. This codes for CASIPGQNTYEQYF.

The chain links TRBV4-1 to TRBJ2-2; no firm D call. This CDR3 is built from 14 residues. V lost 0 bases and J lost 6, with 8 bases in between. CDR1 is MGHRA, CDR2 YSYEKL, per germline. CDR3 DNA: TGCGCCAGCAGCCAAGATACGTTCCCCGGGGAGCTGTTTTTT. Protein: CASSQDTFPGELFF.

The genes are TRBV5-1 and TRBJ2-7, with D tentatively TRBD2 (5 bases). V was pared by 4 bases and J by 0 bases, with 11 bases between. There are 14 residues in the CDR3. The germline V gene encodes CDR1 SGHRS and CDR2 YFSETQ. CDR3 sequence: CASSINRDSYEQYF. The CDR3 DNA follows: TGCGCCAGCAGCATAAACCGGGACTCCTACGAGCAGTACTTC.

This chain links TRBV19 with TRBJ2-2; TRBD2 matches 11 bases. Trimming removed 3 bases from V and 6 bases from J; junction bases left unmatched: 9. The germline gives CDR1 LNHDA, CDR2 SQIVND (reference sequence). The CDR3 is 17 amino acids. The CDR3 loop reads CASSMFLAGGKSGELFF. In nucleotides, the CDR3 is TGTGCCAGTAGTATGTTTCTAGCGGGAGGAAAATCCGGGGAGCTGTTTTTT.

CDR3 nucleotides: TGCGCCAGCAGATGGACAGAGTCGAACACCGGGGAGCTGTTTTTT. Translation: CASRWTESNTGELFF. The genes are TRBV10-2 and TRBJ2-2; D is possibly TRBD1 (6 bases). The germline V and J ends were trimmed by 6 bases and 0 bases, with 11 bases remaining between them. The CDR3 runs 15 residues. In germline, CDR1 is WSHSY, CDR2 SAAADI.

This chain connects TRBV25-1 to TRBJ2-2, with TRBD1 matching 11 bases. V lost 3 bases to trimming and J lost 7 bases; unmatched junction nucleotides: 7. Germline V gene data show CDR1 as MGHDK and CDR2 as SYGVNS. The CDR3 covers 16 residues. CDR3 protein: CASSDSSGTGGGELFF. DNA for the CDR3: TGTGCCAGCAGTGACTCATCCGGGACAGGGGGCGGGGAGCTGTTTTTT.

The gene calls are TRBV11-3 and TRBJ1-3, with D tentatively TRBD1 (5 bases). CDR1 SGHNT and CDR2 YENEEA come from the germline V gene. The V end lost 1 base, the J end lost 2 bases, and 12 bases lay between the germline ends. The CDR3 runs to 16 residues. CDR3 DNA sequence: TGTGCCAGCAGCTTAGTCTCCAGGGAAACTGGAAACACCATATATTTT. Translation: CASSLVSRETGNTIYF.

The chain has TRBV5-5 and TRBJ1-4; TRBD1 might be the D (5 bases). This CDR3 has 18 amino acids. Deletions cut 0 bases from V and 4 bases from J, with 19 bases between. Germline lookup yields CDR1 SGHKS and CDR2 YYEKEE (reference sequence). The CDR3 spells CASSLARRAGTDNEKLFF. In DNA, the CDR3 is TGTGCCAGCAGCTTGGCCAGGCGCGCGGGGACGGATAATGAAAAACTGTTTTTT. The full variable domain, its missing parts supplied by reference TRBV5-5 and TRBJ1-4, is DAGVTQSPTHLIKTRGQQVTLRCSPISGHKSVSWYQQVLGQGPQFIFQYYEKEERGRGNFPDRFSARQFPNYSSELNVNALLLGDSALYLCASSLARRAGTDNEKLFFGSGTQLSVL.

V and J are TRBV7-2 and TRBJ1-5, with D possibly being TRBD1 (5 bases). This CDR3 has 16 residues. Trimming left V 1 base short and J 0 bases short, with 10 bases between. Germline CDR1 SGHTA, CDR2 FQGNSA. This chain's CDR3 is CASSLVGAYSNQPQHF. CDR3 sequence (DNA): TGTGCCAGCAGCTTAGTCGGGGCTTATAGCAATCAGCCCCAGCATTTT.

The chain links TRBV7-9 to TRBJ1-6, with D uncertain. In germline, CDR1 is SEHNR, CDR2 FQNEAQ (reference sequence). CDR3 length equals 15 residues. Trimming pared 5 bases from V and 6 bases from J, leaving 14 bases between. CDR3 in DNA: TGTGCCAGCAGCAGCTATACACCGAGTAATTCACCCCTCCACTTT. It specifies CASSSYTPSNSPLHF.

V and J are TRBV7-3 and TRBJ2-7; 10 bases match TRBD1. CDR1 and CDR2 (germline): SGHTA, FQGTGA. The trim removed 4 bases at V and 1 base at J, leaving 7 bases unmatched. CDR3 length: 16 amino acids. The chain's CDR3 is CASSSYRTGGSYEQYF. As DNA, the CDR3 is TGTGCCAGCAGCTCCTACAGGACAGGGGGTTCCTACGAGCAGTACTTC.

The chain is built from TRBV7-8 and TRBJ2-1, with TRBD1 matching over 8 bases. J lost 14 bases, V lost 1 base, and 4 bases had no gene match. The CDR3 is 12 residues long. The germline CDR1 and CDR2 sequences are SGHVS and FQNEAQ. This CDR3 is CASSLVQGAEFF. In nucleotides, the CDR3 is TGTGCCAGCAGCTTAGTCCAGGGGGCGGAGTTCTTC.

The rearrangement joins TRBV7-9 to TRBJ2-5; the match to TRBD2 covers 8 bases. V lost 7 bases and J lost 5; bases outside the gene matches: 15. The CDR3 loop spans 16 amino acids. Germline V gives CDR1 SEHNR, CDR2 FQNEAQ (reference sequence). CDR3 region: CASTLIRAGGRETQYF. CDR3 bases: TGTGCCAGCACCTTGATCCGTGCGGGAGGACGCGAGACCCAGTACTTC.

The chain joins TRBV5-1 to TRBJ2-7; TRBD2 matches at 9 bases. Per germline, CDR1 SGHRS and CDR2 YFSETQ. The CDR3 sequence is 15 residues long. V shed 0 bases and J 2 bases; nucleotides not matched to a gene: 3. CDR3 DNA: TGCGCCAGCAGCTTGGAGGCGGGAGGGGCCTACGAGCAGTACTTC. Protein sequence: CASSLEAGGAYEQYF.

This chain uses TRBV18 with TRBJ1-5; D is possibly TRBD1 (5 bases). The CDR3 sequence is 14 residues long. The V end lost 3 bases, the J end lost 4 bases, and 10 bases lay between the germline ends. Germline lookup yields CDR1 KGHSH and CDR2 LQKENI. CDR3 amino acids: CASSPNRQNQPQHF. The CDR3 DNA reads as TGTGCCAGCTCACCGAACAGGCAGAATCAGCCCCAGCATTTT.

The chain has TRBV30 and TRBJ1-1; no definite D call. Germline V CDR1 and CDR2: GTSNPN, SVGIG (reference sequence). Between the trimmed V and J ends, which lost 0 bases and 5 bases, there was a span of 10 bases. The CDR3 length is 13 residues. The CDR3 nucleotides read TGTGCCTGGAGTGTACACCCGAAGACTGAAGCTTTCTTT. It specifies CAWSVHPKTEAFF. The variable domain in full, completed from reference TRBV30 and TRBJ1-1, reads SQTIHQWPATLVQPVGSPLSLECTVEGTSNPNLYWYRQAAGRGLQLLFYSVGIGQISSEVPQNLSASRPQDRQFILSSKKLLLSDSGFYLCAWSVHPKTEAFFGQGTRLTVV.

The J gene is TRBJ2-4, the V gene TRBV7-9; a weak D match, TRBD1 (6 bases). Germline V CDR1 and CDR2: SEHNR, FQNEAQ (reference sequence). With 5 bases removed from V and 10 bases from J, the gap between germline ends came to 18 bases. The CDR3 spans 14 residues. In DNA, the CDR3 is TGTGCCAGCAGCCCGACAGGTACAGGTGCGATTCAGTACTTC. Protein sequence: CASSPTGTGAIQYF.